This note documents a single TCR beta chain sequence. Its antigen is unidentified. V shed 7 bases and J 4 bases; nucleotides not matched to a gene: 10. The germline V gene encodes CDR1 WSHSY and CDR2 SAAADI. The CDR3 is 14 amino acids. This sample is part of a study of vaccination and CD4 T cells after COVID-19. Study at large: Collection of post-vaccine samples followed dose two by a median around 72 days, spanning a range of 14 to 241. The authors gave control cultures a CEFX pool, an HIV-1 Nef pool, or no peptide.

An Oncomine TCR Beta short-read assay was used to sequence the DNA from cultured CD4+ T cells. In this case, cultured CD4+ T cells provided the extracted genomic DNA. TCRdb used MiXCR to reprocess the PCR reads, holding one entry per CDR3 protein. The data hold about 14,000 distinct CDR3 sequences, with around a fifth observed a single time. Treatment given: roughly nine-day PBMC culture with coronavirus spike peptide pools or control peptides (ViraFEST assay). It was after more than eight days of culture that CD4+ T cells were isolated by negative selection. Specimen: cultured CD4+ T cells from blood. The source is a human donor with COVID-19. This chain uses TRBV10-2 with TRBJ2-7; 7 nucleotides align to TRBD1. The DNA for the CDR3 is TGCGCCAGCACTAGAGACAGGGTGGCGTACGAGCAGTACTTC. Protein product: CASTRDRVAYEQYF.